The 26 T cell receptor beta chains reported below all come from one sample, sequenced in a study of blood T cell repertoires in COVID-19. Data came from immunoSEQ multiplex PCR; TCRdb stores just in-frame clones and leaves some out. This sample has approximately 400,000 clones, with around 87% found just once. The material sequenced was PBMCs or T cells enriched from blood (not recorded which). These receptors were taken from a man aged 25 to 40 who had recovered from COVID-19.

The chain joins TRBV4-1 to TRBJ1-2, with TRBD1 identical over 7 bases. CDR1 and CDR2 (germline): MGHRA, YSYEKL. The CDR3 runs 16 residues. Losses at the gene ends were 0 bases for V and 7 bases for J; bases not matched to a gene: 11. CDR3 region: CASSQDSGQGVLGYTF. CDR3 sequence (DNA): TGCGCCAGCAGCCAAGATTCGGGGCAGGGGGTTCTTGGCTACACCTTC.

The chain uses TRBV7-2 and TRBJ2-7, with 7 bases aligning to TRBD1. CDR1 and CDR2 from the germline V gene are SGHTA and FQGNSA. V shed 1 base and J 2 bases; nucleotides not matched to a gene: 2. The CDR3 is 14 amino acids. CDR3 coding DNA: TGTGCCAGCAGCTTAGATGACAGGGCCTACGAGCAGTACTTC. This translates into CASSLDDRAYEQYF.

This chain links TRBV14 with TRBJ1-4; no clear D. The V gene lost 11 bases and the J gene lost 3 bases, with 16 bases spanning the gap. CDR3 length: 14 amino acids. The germline CDR1 and CDR2 sequences are SGHDN and FVKESK. This CDR3 reads CAAGDVQANEKLFF. DNA of the CDR3: TGTGCCGCAGGCGACGTCCAGGCTAATGAAAAACTGTTTTTT.

The chain couples TRBV29-1 to TRBJ2-7; TRBD1 matches 7 bases. Germline V gives CDR1 SQVTM, CDR2 ANQGSEA. V dropped 4 bases and J dropped 4; count of bases not matched to a gene: 4. This CDR3 is 12 amino acids long. Here the CDR3 reads CSVVGGEYEQYF. In DNA form, the CDR3 reads TGCAGCGTTGTAGGGGGCGAATACGAGCAGTACTTC.

The rearrangement joins TRBV4-1 to TRBJ2-1; TRBD2 matches 7 bases. This CDR3 has 17 amino acids. Germline V gives CDR1 MGHRA, CDR2 YSYEKL. Losses at the gene ends were 0 bases for V and 8 bases for J; bases not matched to a gene: 13. The chain's CDR3 is CASSQEAGGLTPDEQFF. The CDR3 DNA reads TGCGCCAGCAGCCAAGAGGCTGGGGGACTAACCCCCGATGAGCAGTTCTTC.

The rearrangement uses TRBV9 and TRBJ2-1, with 7 bases aligning to TRBD1. With V trimmed by 2 bases and J by 3 bases, 5 bases remained unmatched. Germline V lookup: CDR1 SGDLS, CDR2 YYNGEE. This CDR3 spans 15 amino acids. CDR3 DNA sequence: TGTGCCAGCAGCGTTCGGGACAGATTCTACAATGAGCAGTTCTTC. Residues: CASSVRDRFYNEQFF.

The chain is built from TRBV5-8 and TRBJ1-3; 7 positions match TRBD1. The junction had 9 bases not matched to a gene; V was cut back by 4 bases and J by 2 bases. The CDR3 runs to 16 residues. In germline, CDR1 is SGHTS, CDR2 YDEGEE. CDR3: CASSGKQGYPGNTIYF. The CDR3, as DNA: TGTGCCAGCAGCGGAAAACAGGGGTACCCTGGAAACACCATATATTTT.

This clone was seen more than once but under ten times. V is TRBV18 and J is TRBJ1-2; D gene uncertain. The germline V gene encodes CDR1 KGHSH and CDR2 LQKENI. V was cut by 3 bases and J by 14 bases, with 22 bases left in between. The CDR3 has 14 residues. The CDR3 reads CASSPTGGEGKETF. The CDR3 nucleotides are TGTGCCAGCTCACCGACGGGCGGGGAGGGAAAGGAGACCTTC.

The rearrangement links TRBV9 to TRBJ2-6, with TRBD1 as a possible D gene (5 bases). The V and J ends lost 3 bases and 4 bases respectively, with 11 bases between them. CDR3 size: 15 residues. The V gene's germline CDR1 is SGDLS and CDR2 YYNGEE. In nucleotides, the CDR3 is TGTGCCAGCAGCGAGGCAGGGTACGGGGCCAACGTCCTGACTTTC. Protein sequence: CASSEAGYGANVLTF.

This clone was picked up one time. J is TRBJ2-1 and V is TRBV19, with a possible D match to TRBD2 (6 bases). CDR1 LNHDA and CDR2 SQIVND come from the germline V gene (reference sequence). This CDR3 is built from 17 residues. V lost 1 base and J 0 bases, leaving 13 bases between the germline ends. CDR3 region: CASSIVGRKSSYNEQFF. The CDR3, as DNA: TGTGCCAGTAGTATAGTAGGGAGGAAGAGCTCCTACAATGAGCAGTTCTTC. The whole variable domain, remainder taken from reference TRBV19 and TRBJ2-1, is DGGITQSPKYLFRKEGQNVTLSCEQNLNHDAMYWYRQDPGQGLRLIYYSQIVNDFQKGDIAEGYSVSREKKESFPLTVTSAQKNPTAFYLCASSIVGRKSSYNEQFFGPGTRLTVL.

The chain is built from TRBV19 and TRBJ1-2; D gene unclear. Germline CDR1 LNHDA, CDR2 SQIVND (reference sequence). The CDR3 length is 16 residues. V dropped 5 bases and J dropped 5 bases, with 21 bases sitting between them. This CDR3 is CASSRKDGGSSYGYTF. DNA of the CDR3: TGTGCCAGTAGTCGAAAGGACGGCGGGTCATCTTATGGCTACACCTTC.

This clone was counted only a few times. The J gene is TRBJ2-7, the V gene TRBV4-1, with TRBD1 matching 7 bases. The V gene end was trimmed by 4 bases and the J gene end by 2 bases; junction bases not matched to a gene: 5. The CDR3 loop spans 14 amino acids. Germline V lookup: CDR1 MGHRA, CDR2 YSYEKL. DNA of the CDR3: TGCGCCAGCAGCCGCCTAGGACAGGCCTACGAGCAGTACTTC. Translated: CASSRLGQAYEQYF.

V and J are TRBV5-8 and TRBJ1-1, with D tentatively TRBD1 (6 bases). The CDR3 loop spans 15 amino acids. V dropped 0 bases and J dropped 2 bases, with 11 bases sitting between them. The germline V gene encodes CDR1 SGHTS and CDR2 YDEGEE. The CDR3 bases are TGTGCCAGCAGCTTGGCCGGGACAATAAACACTGAAGCTTTCTTT. As protein: CASSLAGTINTEAFF.

V usage is TRBV7-9 and J usage is TRBJ2-1, with 8 bases that match TRBD1. The germline V gene has CDR1 SEHNR and CDR2 FQNEAQ (reference sequence). The CDR3 is made up of 13 amino acids. The ends lost 5 bases at V and 7 bases at J; junction bases unmatched: 4. CDR3 DNA sequence: TGTGCCAGCAGCACATGGACAGGGAATGAGCAGTTCTTC. Translation gives CASSTWTGNEQFF.

The CDR3 region is CASSSRGATGIKTGELFF. The CDR3 DNA reads as TGTGCCAGCAGCTCCCGAGGGGCGACAGGGATAAAAACCGGGGAGCTGTTTTTT. V and J are TRBV7-9 and TRBJ2-2; 7 nucleotides agree with TRBD1. V dropped 4 bases and J dropped 5; count of bases not matched to a gene: 16. CDR1 and CDR2 (germline): SEHNR, FQNEAQ (reference sequence). This CDR3 has 18 residues.

The genes are TRBV7-9 and TRBJ2-7, with D possibly TRBD2 on 5 matching bases. The CDR3 covers 12 residues. CDR1 and CDR2 (germline): SEHNR, FQNEAQ (reference sequence). V lost 5 bases and J 9 bases, leaving 14 bases between the germline ends. This chain's CDR3 is CASSKLDLRQYF. CDR3 nucleotide sequence: TGTGCCAGCAGCAAGTTGGACTTAAGGCAGTACTTC.

V gene TRBV5-4 combines with J gene TRBJ2-3, with 8 bases fitting TRBD2. Germline V gene lookup returns CDR1 SGHNT and CDR2 YYREEE (reference sequence). The CDR3 loop spans 17 amino acids. Trimming cost V 4 bases and J 2 bases; bases outside gene matches: 12. CDR3 bases: TGTGCCAGCAGCCTGAGGACTAGCCGACACTCCACAGATACGCAGTATTTT. Protein product: CASSLRTSRHSTDTQYF. The whole variable domain, remainder taken from reference TRBV5-4 and TRBJ2-3, is ETGVTQSPTHLIKTRGQQVTLRCSSQSGHNTVSWYQQALGQGPQFIFQYYREEENGRGNFPPRFSGLQFPNYSSELNVNALELDDSALYLCASSLRTSRHSTDTQYFGPGTRLTVL.

V gene TRBV15 combines with J gene TRBJ2-4, with D maybe TRBD2 (6 bases). CDR3 length equals 15 residues. Germline V lookup: CDR1 LNHNV, CDR2 YYDKDF (reference sequence). Trimming cost V 3 bases and J 0 bases, with 9 bases left between them. In DNA form, the CDR3 reads TGTGCCACCAGCAGGGGGGGACTAGCCAAAAACATTCAGTACTTC. Translation: CATSRGGLAKNIQYF.

This chain joins TRBV19 and TRBJ1-1, with 9 positions matching TRBD1. Trimming cost V 5 bases and J 0 bases; bases outside gene matches: 7. CDR1 is LNHDA and CDR2 is SQIVND in the germline V gene (reference sequence). The CDR3 runs to 16 residues. The CDR3 bases are TGTGCCAGTAGTGTACTACAGGGGGCGTTGAACACTGAAGCTTTCTTT. Its protein is CASSVLQGALNTEAFF.

This chain connects TRBV21-1 to TRBJ1-1; the tabulated D call, TRBD1, remains unverified against the DNA. TRBV21-1 is an annotated pseudogene. There are 17 residues in the CDR3. This CDR3 is CASSKLFRDRGGPEAFF. The CDR3 DNA reads as TGTGCCAGCAGCAAACTTTTCCGGGACAGGGGAGGCCCTGAAGCTTTCTTT.

The chain uses TRBV6-5 and TRBJ2-7; TRBD1 is a possible D gene (6 bases). Per the germline V gene, CDR1 is MNHEY and CDR2 is SVGAGI. Trimming cost V 0 bases and J 3 bases, with 9 bases left between them. The length of the CDR3 is 14 residues. The CDR3 region has the DNA TGTGCCAGCAGTTACTCGGGCAGGGGCTACGAGCAGTACTTC. Encoded protein: CASSYSGRGYEQYF.

This chain links TRBV9 with TRBJ2-5; maybe TRBD1 (6 bases). The germline V and J ends were trimmed by 3 bases and 2 bases, with 14 bases remaining between them. This CDR3 is built from 15 residues. CDR1 SGDLS and CDR2 YYNGEE come from the germline V gene. The CDR3: CASSAHGTLQETQYF. The CDR3 DNA follows: TGTGCCAGCAGCGCCCATGGGACATTACAAGAGACCCAGTACTTC.

The rearrangement links TRBV19 to TRBJ2-5, with 7 bases lining up with TRBD1. CDR1 and CDR2 (germline): LNHDA, SQIVND (reference sequence). The CDR3 has 12 amino acids. The V and J ends lost 6 bases and 5 bases, in that order; junction bases with no gene match: 3. CDR3 sequence (DNA): TGTGCCAGTAGGGGACAGTTGGAGACCCAGTACTTC. Protein sequence: CASRGQLETQYF.

The genes are TRBV7-9 and TRBJ1-1; TRBD1 is a possible D gene (5 bases). Germline loops: CDR1 SEHNR, CDR2 FQNEAQ (reference sequence). V gave up 4 bases and J gave up 7 bases, with 13 bases separating them. There are 13 residues in the CDR3. In DNA form, the CDR3 reads TGTGCCAGCAGCTCGCCCGTTAGGGGTGAAGCTTTCTTT. Amino acids: CASSSPVRGEAFF.

Turning to this clone: The sample carries other DNA sequences with the same CDR3. The chain has TRBV24-1 and TRBJ2-2; TRBD1 matches 10 bases. The CDR3 totals 16 residues. The trim removed 2 bases at V and 5 bases at J, leaving 4 bases unmatched. In germline, CDR1 is KGHDR, CDR2 SFDVKD. The CDR3 sequence is CATSDSGQGGTGELFF. CDR3 in DNA: TGTGCCACCAGTGATTCCGGACAGGGGGGGACCGGGGAGCTGTTTTTT.

Regarding this clone: Sequence at one end of the junction differs from germline and may be a read error. This chain uses TRBV23-1 with TRBJ2-3; D might be TRBD1 (6 bases). TRBV23-1 is an open reading frame whose function is uncertain. The CDR3 covers 13 residues. In DNA, the CDR3 is TGTATCCGGGACACCTCTTTCACAGATACGCAGTATTTT. This gives the protein CIRDTSFTDTQYF.